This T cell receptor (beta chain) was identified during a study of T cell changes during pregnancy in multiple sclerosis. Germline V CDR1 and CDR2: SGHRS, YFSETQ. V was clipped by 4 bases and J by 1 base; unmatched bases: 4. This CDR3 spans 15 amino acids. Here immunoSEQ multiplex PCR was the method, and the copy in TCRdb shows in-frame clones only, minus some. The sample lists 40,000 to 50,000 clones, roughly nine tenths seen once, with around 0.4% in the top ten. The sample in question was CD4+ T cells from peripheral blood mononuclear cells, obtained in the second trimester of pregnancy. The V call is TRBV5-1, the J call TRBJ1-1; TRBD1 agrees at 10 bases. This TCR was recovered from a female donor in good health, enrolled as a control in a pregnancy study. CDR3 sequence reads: CASSQGQGGNTEAFF. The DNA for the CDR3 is TGCGCCAGCAGCCAAGGACAGGGGGGGAACACTGAAGCTTTCTTT.